The 14 T cell receptor beta chains presented below share a single source sample, sequenced in a study of OX40 agonist ivuxolimab in advanced cancers. TCRdb's table, derived via immunoSEQ multiplex PCR, lists solely in-frame clones and lacks some. This table has 84,000 or so clones, roughly 94% appearing once. The sample in question was CD4+ or CD8+ T cells sorted from blood, obtained in a trial of the OX40 agonist ivuxolimab. These receptors came from an adult with an advanced solid tumor such as melanoma, head and neck, liver or kidney cancer.

This clone has just a few counts. V gene TRBV21-1 combines with J gene TRBJ1-5. TRBV21-1 counts as a pseudogene. There are 16 residues in the CDR3. The CDR3 sequence: CASSKEGGPTNQPQHF. The CDR3 DNA is TGTGCCAGCAGCAAAGAGGGAGGGCCTACGAATCAGCCCCAGCATTTT.

CDR3 DNA: TGTGCCAGCAGCCAACGAAGTGGGACCCCGAACACCGGGGAGCTGTTTTTT. Translated: CASSQRSGTPNTGELFF. V gene TRBV9 combines with J gene TRBJ2-2, with D possibly called TRBD1 or TRBD2 (5 bases each). The CDR3 runs to 17 residues. Trimming removed 4 bases from V and 0 bases from J, with 16 bases in between. Germline CDR1 is SGDLS and CDR2 is YYNGEE.

The chain has TRBV30 and TRBJ2-7, with 7 bases identical to TRBD2. Looked up from germline, CDR1 is GTSNPN and CDR2 is SVGIG (reference sequence). V dropped 0 bases and J dropped 2; count of bases not matched to a gene: 1. The CDR3 is made up of 13 amino acids. This CDR3 reads CAWSVGGAYEQYF. The CDR3 bases are TGTGCCTGGAGTGTTGGGGGGGCCTACGAGCAGTACTTC.

The chain uses TRBV9 and TRBJ2-7, with 9 bases identical to TRBD1. The trim removed 4 bases at V and 6 bases at J, leaving 11 bases unmatched. Germline CDR1 reads SGDLS; CDR2 reads YYNGEE. The CDR3 is 15 amino acids. CDR3 bases: TGTGCCAGCAGCACTCCCGAGGGACAGGGATCCGAGCAGTACTTC. Translated: CASSTPEGQGSEQYF.

The CDR3 loop is CASSQEPGVSTDTQYF. CDR3 DNA sequence: TGTGCCAGCAGCCAAGAACCCGGAGTTAGCACAGATACGCAGTATTTT. The rearrangement links TRBV4-2 to TRBJ2-3; D not resolved. The V end was cut by 0 bases, the J end by 0 bases, with 10 bases between. Germline V lookup: CDR1 LGHNA, CDR2 YNFKEQ. The CDR3 length is 16 residues.

The chain uses TRBV7-9 and TRBJ1-5; D gene uncertain. The CDR3 loop spans 13 amino acids. V lost 5 bases to trimming and J lost 11 bases, with 16 bases between them. The germline gives CDR1 SEHNR, CDR2 FQNEAQ (reference sequence). The chain's CDR3 is CASSDNLGWTQHF. The CDR3 region has the DNA TGTGCCAGCAGCGATAACCTAGGTTGGACCCAGCATTTT. Filled out from reference TRBV7-9 and TRBJ1-5, the complete variable domain reads DTGVSQNPRHKITKRGQNVTFRCDPISEHNRLYWYRQTLGQGPEFLTYFQNEAQLEKSRLLSDRFSAERPKGSFSTLEIQRTEQGDSAMYLCASSDNLGWTQHFGDGTRLSIL.

This CDR3 is CASSLPSGRINEQFF. CDR3 nucleotides: TGTGCCAGCAGTCTCCCTAGCGGGAGGATAAATGAGCAGTTCTTC. This sequence joins TRBV28 and TRBJ2-1, with 11 bases lining up with TRBD2. This CDR3 has 15 amino acids. CDR1 MDHEN and CDR2 SYDVKM come from the germline V gene. The V and J ends lost 5 bases and 7 bases, in that order; junction bases with no gene match: 7. Supplemented by reference TRBV28 and TRBJ2-1, the full variable domain reads DVKVTQSSRYLVKRTGEKVFLECVQDMDHENMFWYRQDPGLGLRLIYFSYDVKMKEKGDIPEGYSVSREKKERFSLILESASTNQTSMYLCASSLPSGRINEQFFGPGTRLTVL.

The chain joins TRBV19 to TRBJ2-2, with D perhaps being TRBD1 or TRBD2 (6 bases each). Trimming left V 3 bases short and J 5 bases short, with 16 bases between. Germline V CDR1 and CDR2: LNHDA, SQIVND (reference sequence). This CDR3 region has 16 residues. The CDR3 region is CASSIISGAGTGELFF. The DNA for the CDR3 is TGTGCCAGTAGTATCATATCGGGGGCAGGTACCGGGGAGCTGTTTTTT.

This sequence joins TRBV5-6 and TRBJ1-1; D might be TRBD1 (6 bases). With 10 bases removed from V and 0 bases from J, the gap between germline ends came to 13 bases. The CDR3 has 13 amino acids. The V gene's germline CDR1 is SGHDT and CDR2 YYEEEE. The CDR3 loop is CAAGAQMNTEAFF. Here the CDR3 DNA reads TGTGCCGCGGGGGCACAAATGAACACTGAAGCTTTCTTT.

V usage is TRBV9 and J usage is TRBJ2-1, with D possibly matching TRBD1 (5 bases). CDR3 length equals 15 residues. Germline values: CDR1 SGDLS, CDR2 YYNGEE. V lost 1 base, J lost 1 base, and 9 bases lay in between. The CDR3 protein is CASSVTGVSYNEQFF. As DNA, the CDR3 is TGTGCCAGCAGCGTAACAGGAGTATCCTACAATGAGCAGTTCTTC.

The chain couples TRBV9 to TRBJ2-1; 7 nucleotides align to TRBD2. CDR3 length: 17 residues. J gave up 1 base and V 2 bases, and 9 bases lay outside the gene matches. From germline, CDR1 is SGDLS and CDR2 YYNGEE. The CDR3 protein is CASSVNWGGRSYNEQFF. For the CDR3, the DNA is TGTGCCAGCAGCGTGAATTGGGGGGGTAGGTCCTACAATGAGCAGTTCTTC.

This clone occurred once. J is TRBJ1-2 and V is TRBV4-3, with TRBD1 as a possible D gene (5 bases). The CDR3 extends over 16 amino acids. Germline V gene sequence: CDR1 LGHNA, CDR2 YSLEER. The germline V and J ends were trimmed by 0 bases and 8 bases, with 19 bases remaining between them. The CDR3 spells CASSQEGEGFDWGYTF. For the CDR3, the DNA is TGCGCCAGCAGCCAAGAAGGGGAGGGATTCGACTGGGGCTACACCTTC.

This sequence joins TRBV7-9 and TRBJ1-2; D ambiguous. Trimming pared 5 bases from V and 2 bases from J, leaving 18 bases between. From germline, CDR1 is SEHNR and CDR2 FQNEAQ (reference sequence). This CDR3 comprises 16 residues. The CDR3 loop is CASSGPSAGKNYGYTF. The CDR3 DNA follows: TGTGCCAGCAGCGGCCCCAGTGCAGGAAAGAACTATGGCTACACCTTC.

The chain links TRBV7-3 to TRBJ2-7; D tentatively reads TRBD1 or TRBD2 (5 bases each). The CDR3 spans 15 residues. Germline CDR1 reads SGHTA; CDR2 reads FQGTGA. Deletions cut 4 bases from V and 0 bases from J, with 13 bases between. The CDR3 sequence: CASSSLPGASYEQYF. CDR3 nucleotide sequence: TGTGCCAGCAGCTCCCTCCCCGGGGCCTCCTACGAGCAGTACTTC.